The sample holds a few counts of the clone carrying this T cell receptor (beta chain). Its antigen is not known. The record originates from a study of beta chain features in type 1 diabetes. Reverse transcribing all isolated RNA meant expressed TCRB transcripts were sequenced. Measured with immunoSEQ multiplex PCR; TCRdb has only the in-frame clones, and not every one. This table has about 660,000 clones, over 12% appearing once. Sorting produced populations that all topped 98% purity. Trimming shortened V by 5 bases and J by 3 bases, and 23 bases separated the two germline ends. Germline assignment: CDR1 SGHTA and CDR2 FQGNSA. There are 18 residues in the CDR3. General study points: VDJ junctions from patients with type 1 diabetes contained fewer insertions and more deletions. In every one of the four CD4+ subsets, TCRB CDR3s were moderately but significantly shorter in Type 1 diabetes patients.

This chain uses TRBV7-2 with TRBJ2-1, with TRBD1 as a possible D gene (7 bases). The sequence was collected from a young man with type 1 diabetes. The sample comprised naive CD4+ T cells from blood. The CDR3 region is CASSPRGIRGQSYNEQFF. CDR3 nucleotides: TGTGCCAGCAGCCCTCGGGGGATTCGGGGACAGAGCTACAATGAGCAGTTCTTC.